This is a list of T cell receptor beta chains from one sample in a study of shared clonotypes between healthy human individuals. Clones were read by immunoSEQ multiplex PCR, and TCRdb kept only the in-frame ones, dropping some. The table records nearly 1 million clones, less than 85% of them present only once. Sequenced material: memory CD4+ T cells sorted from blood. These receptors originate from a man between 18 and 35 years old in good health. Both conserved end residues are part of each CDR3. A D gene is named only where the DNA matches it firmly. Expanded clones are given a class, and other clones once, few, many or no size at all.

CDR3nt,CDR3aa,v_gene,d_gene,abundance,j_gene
TGTGCCAGCAGCTTAGGACTAGCGGGAGGTAATGAGCAGTTCTTC,CASSLGLAGGNEQFF,TRBV7-9,TRBD2,NA,TRBJ2-1
TGCGCCAGCAGCCATGCTATAGGGACTAGCGGGGGGGCAAAGACCCAGTACTTC,CASSHAIGTSGGAKTQYF,TRBV4-1,TRBD2,few,TRBJ2-5
TGTGCCAGCAGTTCCCGGTCAGGGGGGAATGGCTACACCTTC,CASSSRSGGNGYTF,TRBV27,TRBD1,NA,TRBJ1-2
TGCGCCAGCAGCCAAGATCCAGGGGGCAAGTACGAGCAGTACTTC,CASSQDPGGKYEQYF,TRBV4-1,TRBD1,NA,TRBJ2-7
TGTGCCAGCAGCCCTGGGACAGGGGCCTATGGCTACACCTTC,CASSPGTGAYGYTF,TRBV7-2,TRBD1,NA,TRBJ1-2
TGTGCCAGCAGCTTGACGGACAGCAATCAGCCCCAGCATTTT,CASSLTDSNQPQHF,TRBV7-8,NA,few,TRBJ1-5
TGTGCCAGCAAGGCGGGACAGGGGAACCAGCCCCAGCATTTT,CASKAGQGNQPQHF,TRBV6-1,TRBD1,once,TRBJ1-5
TGTGCCAGCAGTTTAACCGACAGGGGGGGACAAGAGCAGTACTTC,CASSLTDRGGQEQYF,TRBV28,TRBD1,NA,TRBJ2-7
TGTGCCATCAGTGGTGACGTCTATGGCTACACCTTC,CAISGDVYGYTF,TRBV6-6,NA,NA,TRBJ1-2
TGTGCCAGCAGCGTCGATCTCACAGATACGCAGTATTTT,CASSVDLTDTQYF,TRBV9,NA,NA,TRBJ2-3
TGTGCCAGCAGTGAATCCGCCGGGACAGCCGGCCTCTATGGCTACACCTTC,CASSESAGTAGLYGYTF,TRBV6-1,TRBD1,NA,TRBJ1-2
TGTGCCAGCAGACAGATGATCTCCTATAATTCACCCCTCCACTTT,CASRQMISYNSPLHF,TRBV6-1,NA,NA,TRBJ1-6
TGTGCCAGCAGCCGACAGGGGATGAGCACCGGGGAGCTGTTTTTT,CASSRQGMSTGELFF,TRBV5-4,TRBD1,NA,TRBJ2-2
TGTGCCAGCAGCCCGACCCCAGGGGGAGAGACCCAGTACTTC,CASSPTPGGETQYF,TRBV9,TRBD1,once,TRBJ2-5
TGCGCCAGCAGCCAAGGGTATCAATGGGAGACCCAGTACTTC,CASSQGYQWETQYF,TRBV4-1,NA,NA,TRBJ2-5
TGTGCCAGCAGCTTAGTACAGACAGAGACCCAGTACTTC,CASSLVQTETQYF,TRBV11-3,NA,NA,TRBJ2-5
TGTGCCAGCAGCCCACGAAGGGTCATCTCTGGAAACACCATATATTTT,CASSPRRVISGNTIYF,TRBV9,NA,NA,TRBJ1-3
TGTGCCAGCAGCCTCGGGACTTCCAGAAACACCGGGGAGCTGTTTTTT,CASSLGTSRNTGELFF,TRBV2,NA,few,TRBJ2-2
TGTGCCAGCAGTTACTCGGGGGGACTCGGTGGCTACACCTTC,CASSYSGGLGGYTF,TRBV6-5,NA,NA,TRBJ1-2
TGTGCCAGCAGTTCGACTAGCGCCTACAATGAGCAGTTCTTC,CASSSTSAYNEQFF,TRBV6-6,TRBD2,NA,TRBJ2-1
TGTGCCAGCTCGACCAGTGGGGAGTTAGGAGGCTACACCTTC,CASSTSGELGGYTF,TRBV18,NA,NA,TRBJ1-2
TGCAGTGCTGGACAGGGCACTGAAGCTTTCTTT,CSAGQGTEAFF,TRBV20-1,TRBD1,NA,TRBJ1-1
TGTGCCAGCAGTTCTCTAGCGGGAGGAAACAATGAGCAGTTCTTC,CASSSLAGGNNEQFF,TRBV6-5,TRBD2,NA,TRBJ2-1
TGTGCCTGGAGTCGGAGACAGGAAGCTTTCTTT,CAWSRRQEAFF,TRBV30,NA,NA,TRBJ1-1
TGTGCCAGCAGCCCTGGGACAGGATGGCGCACAGATACGCAGTATTTT,CASSPGTGWRTDTQYF,TRBV7-9,TRBD1,NA,TRBJ2-3
TGTGCCAGTAGTACATCTCGGAGGGGGGCCGGAGAGACCCAGTACTTC,CASSTSRRGAGETQYF,TRBV19,NA,NA,TRBJ2-5
TGTGCCAGCTCACACGGGGGACAGGGGTACAATCAGCCCCAGCATTTT,CASSHGGQGYNQPQHF,TRBV18,TRBD1,once,TRBJ1-5
TGTGCCGGGGACCGGGCCCTAATGAACACTGAAGCTTTCTTT,CAGDRALMNTEAFF,TRBV5-6,NA,NA,TRBJ1-1
TGCGCCCTTAATTGGGGGAGACGCAATCAGCCCCAGCATTTT,CALNWGRRNQPQHF,TRBV10-1,NA,NA,TRBJ1-5
TGTGCCAGCAGCTTGGGATCAGGGGACACTGAAGCTTTCTTT,CASSLGSGDTEAFF,TRBV7-9,NA,NA,TRBJ1-1
TGTGCCAGCAGCCACTCCGGGACAGGGGCTTACGAGCAGTACTTC,CASSHSGTGAYEQYF,TRBV14,TRBD1,NA,TRBJ2-7
TGTGCTAGCAGCTATGGACCTGTCGGGCAGGGAAACACCATATATTTT,CASSYGPVGQGNTIYF,TRBV7-7,NA,NA,TRBJ1-3
TGTGCCAGCAGTGGAAGAGCGGGAGGGCCCACCGGGGAGCTGTTTTTT,CASSGRAGGPTGELFF,TRBV6-1,TRBD2,NA,TRBJ2-2
TGCGCCAGCAGAACCTGGACTAGCGTGTCAGATACGCAGTATTTT,CASRTWTSVSDTQYF,TRBV5-1,TRBD2,NA,TRBJ2-3
TGTGCCAGCAGCGCACTAGGAGGCTCTGGGGCCAACGTCCTGACTTTC,CASSALGGSGANVLTF,TRBV9,NA,NA,TRBJ2-6
TGTGCCAGCAGGACCAGGGTTCTACAAGAGACCCAGTACTTC,CASRTRVLQETQYF,TRBV6-5,NA,NA,TRBJ2-5
TGTGCCAGCAGCTCGCTACTAGCGGGCCTCGGGGCCTACGAGCAGTACTTC,CASSSLLAGLGAYEQYF,TRBV7-2,TRBD2,NA,TRBJ2-7
TGCGCCAGCAGCCCCCGCACAAGCAGCTCCTACGAGCAGTACTTC,CASSPRTSSSYEQYF,TRBV5-1,NA,NA,TRBJ2-7
TGTGCCAGTAGTGCCCGGGACAGGGCGACAGATACGCAGTATTTT,CASSARDRATDTQYF,TRBV19,TRBD1,NA,TRBJ2-3
TGTGCCAGCAGTCCGGGACAGGGGGCTGTTCAGCCCCAGCATTTT,CASSPGQGAVQPQHF,TRBV27,TRBD1,NA,TRBJ1-5
TGTGCCAGCAGTGAAAACGGAGGCCAGCCCCAGCATTTT,CASSENGGQPQHF,TRBV2,NA,NA,TRBJ1-5
TGTGCCGACCAGAGGGCCCCGGGGATAAGTGGCTACACCTTC,CADQRAPGISGYTF,TRBV2,NA,NA,TRBJ1-2
TGTGCCAGTAGTCGGGACCCCGCCGAGCAGTACTTC,CASSRDPAEQYF,TRBV19,NA,NA,TRBJ2-7
TGTGCCAGCAGCTTAGAGACAGGGGCCATCTCCTACAATGAGCAGTTCTTC,CASSLETGAISYNEQFF,TRBV5-6,TRBD1,NA,TRBJ2-1
TGCAGCTCATGGACGACAGATACGCAGTATTTT,CSSWTTDTQYF,TRBV29-1,NA,once,TRBJ2-3
TGTGCCAGCAGTGAAGGGAACCAGGGTCTAGAGACCCAGTACTTC,CASSEGNQGLETQYF,TRBV2,NA,NA,TRBJ2-5
TGTGCCAGCAGCGCCTCCTACGAGCAGTACTTC,CASSASYEQYF,TRBV7-9,NA,many,TRBJ2-7
TGTGCCAGCCACTTCAGGGGCTATACTGAAGCTTTCTTT,CASHFRGYTEAFF,TRBV7-2,NA,NA,TRBJ1-1
TGTGCCAGCAGCCGTCGAGAGGGCTACGAGCAGTACTTC,CASSRREGYEQYF,TRBV7-3,NA,NA,TRBJ2-7
TGTGCCAGCAGCTTAGATAGCGGCCGCACAGATACGCAGTATTTT,CASSLDSGRTDTQYF,TRBV7-2,NA,NA,TRBJ2-3